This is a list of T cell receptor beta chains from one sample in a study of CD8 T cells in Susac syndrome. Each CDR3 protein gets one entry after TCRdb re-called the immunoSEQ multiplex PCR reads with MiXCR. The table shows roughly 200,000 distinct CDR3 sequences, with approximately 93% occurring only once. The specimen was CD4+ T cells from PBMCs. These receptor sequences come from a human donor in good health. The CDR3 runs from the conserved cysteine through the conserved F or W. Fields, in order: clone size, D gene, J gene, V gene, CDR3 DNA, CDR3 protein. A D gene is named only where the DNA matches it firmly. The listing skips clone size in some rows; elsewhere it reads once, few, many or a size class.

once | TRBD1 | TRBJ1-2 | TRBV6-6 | TGTGCCAGCAGCACCGGGACAGCTACGGCGCGAGGCTACACCTTC | CASSTGTATARGYTF
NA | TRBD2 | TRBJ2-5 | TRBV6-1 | TGTGCCAGCACCCCTGGGGGTAGCGGGGTCCAAGAGACCCAGTACTTC | CASTPGGSGVQETQYF
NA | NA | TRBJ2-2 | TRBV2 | TGTGCCAGCAGTGAGGCACAGACGGGGGAGCTGTTTTTT | CASSEAQTGELFF
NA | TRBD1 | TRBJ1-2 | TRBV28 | TGTGCCAGTACCTCCGGGACAGATGGCTACACCTTC | CASTSGTDGYTF
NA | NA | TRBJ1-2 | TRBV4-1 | TGCGCCAGCAGCCAACTTGGGTTAAGGGACTATGGCTACACCTTC | CASSQLGLRDYGYTF
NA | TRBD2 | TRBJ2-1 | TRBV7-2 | TGTGCCAGCAGCCCCCGGACTAGCGGGGGGGCCGGCAATGAGCAGTTCTTC | CASSPRTSGGAGNEQFF
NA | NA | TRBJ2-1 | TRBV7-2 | TGTGCCAGCAGCGTTGACGGCTTCTTAGAGCAGTTCTTC | CASSVDGFLEQFF
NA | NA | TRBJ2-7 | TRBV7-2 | TGTGCCAGCAGCTTAGTCTCCGGCGGGGCCGCCTACGAGCAGTACTTC | CASSLVSGGAAYEQYF
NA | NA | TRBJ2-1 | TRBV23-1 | TGCGCCAGCAGTCAATCGAGGGATGAAGTCTACAATGAGCAGTTCTTC | CASSQSRDEVYNEQFF
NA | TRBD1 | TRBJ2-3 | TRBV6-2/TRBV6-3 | TGTGCCAGCAGCTCAGGGGGAAGAACAGATACGCAGTATTTT | CASSSGGRTDTQYF